This is a list of T cell receptor beta chains from one sample in a study of T cell changes during pregnancy in multiple sclerosis. The assay was immunoSEQ multiplex PCR, and TCRdb's table has in-frame clones only and misses some. The table has around 71,000 clones, about 92% seen once. The sequences come from peripheral blood, collected after pregnancy. The receptor set was obtained from a female donor with multiple sclerosis, enrolled in a pregnancy study. The CDR3 runs from the conserved cysteine through the conserved F or W. D genes are given only for firm matches. Not all rows give a size; the values are once, few, many and, for expanded clones, a class.

clone size: .; J gene: TRBJ1-4; D gene: TRBD1; V gene: TRBV5-1; CDR3 protein: CASSRQGALDEKLFF; CDR3 DNA: TGCGCCAGCAGCAGACAGGGGGCTCTTGATGAAAAACTGTTTTTT
clone size: .; J gene: TRBJ1-3; D gene: .; V gene: TRBV6-5; CDR3 protein: CASGLSGVGNTIYF; CDR3 DNA: TGTGCCAGCGGTTTATCAGGGGTAGGAAACACCATATATTTT
clone size: .; J gene: TRBJ1-2; D gene: .; V gene: TRBV30; CDR3 protein: CAWNPSRGRGGGYTF; CDR3 DNA: TGTGCCTGGAATCCTTCCCGGGGGAGGGGTGGTGGCTACACCTTC
clone size: .; J gene: TRBJ2-7; D gene: .; V gene: TRBV2; CDR3 protein: CASSENTYEQYF; CDR3 DNA: TGTGCCAGCAGTGAAAACACCTACGAGCAGTACTTC
clone size: .; J gene: TRBJ2-7; D gene: TRBD1; V gene: TRBV15; CDR3 protein: CATSSERPGQGAYEQYF; CDR3 DNA: TGTGCCACCAGCAGCGAAAGACCGGGACAGGGAGCCTACGAGCAGTACTTC
clone size: .; J gene: TRBJ2-7; D gene: .; V gene: TRBV7-8; CDR3 protein: CASSLKVVSGTKMQYF; CDR3 DNA: TGTGCCAGCAGCTTAAAGGTTGTAAGCGGGACAAAGATGCAGTACTTC
clone size: .; J gene: TRBJ1-2; D gene: TRBD1; V gene: TRBV11-2; CDR3 protein: CASSPGTGGWYGYTF; CDR3 DNA: TGTGCCAGCAGCCCCGGGACAGGGGGCTGGTATGGCTACACCTTC
clone size: .; J gene: TRBJ2-2; D gene: TRBD1; V gene: TRBV5-1; CDR3 protein: CASSLQGQGAHTGELFF; CDR3 DNA: TGCGCCAGCAGCCTTCAGGGACAGGGGGCCCACACCGGGGAGCTGTTTTTT
clone size: .; J gene: TRBJ2-5; D gene: .; V gene: TRBV21-1; CDR3 protein: CASSVRTGGRETQYF; CDR3 DNA: TGTGCCAGCAGCGTACGGACAGGGGGCAGGGAGACCCAGTACTTC
clone size: .; J gene: TRBJ2-3; D gene: .; V gene: TRBV28; CDR3 protein: CASLDSFPTDTQYF; CDR3 DNA: TGTGCCAGCCTGGACTCTTTTCCCACAGATACGCAGTATTTT
clone size: .; J gene: TRBJ2-7; D gene: .; V gene: TRBV7-2; CDR3 protein: CASSLDRVGNEQYF; CDR3 DNA: TGTGCCAGCAGCTTAGACAGGGTGGGAAACGAGCAGTACTTC
clone size: .; J gene: TRBJ1-1; D gene: .; V gene: TRBV7-2; CDR3 protein: CASSLVLGGEAFF; CDR3 DNA: TGTGCCAGCAGCTTAGTCTTGGGAGGGGAAGCTTTCTTT
clone size: once; J gene: TRBJ2-3; D gene: .; V gene: TRBV6-5; CDR3 protein: CASSYFLSGARDTQYF; CDR3 DNA: TGTGCCAGCAGTTACTTCTTGAGCGGAGCTCGCGATACGCAGTATTTT
clone size: .; J gene: TRBJ1-2; D gene: .; V gene: TRBV7-8; CDR3 protein: CASSLARPGRGGYGYTF; CDR3 DNA: TGTGCCAGCAGCTTAGCGCGCCCGGGGAGGGGTGGATATGGCTACACCTTC
clone size: few; J gene: TRBJ1-2; D gene: .; V gene: TRBV19; CDR3 protein: CASSTKRTAYGYTF; CDR3 DNA: TGTGCCAGTAGTACAAAGAGGACAGCTTATGGCTACACCTTC
clone size: .; J gene: TRBJ1-2; D gene: TRBD1; V gene: TRBV19; CDR3 protein: CASSITGTGGGDDYGYTF; CDR3 DNA: TGTGCCAGTAGTATAACCGGGACAGGGGGAGGCGATGACTATGGCTACACCTTC
clone size: .; J gene: TRBJ2-1; D gene: TRBD2; V gene: TRBV5-1; CDR3 protein: CASSLDRRERLNEQFF; CDR3 DNA: TGCGCCAGCAGCTTGGATAGGCGGGAGCGGTTGAATGAGCAGTTCTTC
clone size: .; J gene: TRBJ2-3; D gene: .; V gene: TRBV5-1; CDR3 protein: CASSLRTDTQYF; CDR3 DNA: TGCGCCAGCAGCTTGCGGACAGATACGCAGTATTTT
clone size: .; J gene: TRBJ1-1; D gene: .; V gene: TRBV7-9; CDR3 protein: CASSLVKGGRKTEAFF; CDR3 DNA: TGTGCCAGCAGCTTAGTAAAGGGGGGGCGAAAAACTGAAGCTTTCTTT
clone size: .; J gene: TRBJ1-2; D gene: .; V gene: TRBV30; CDR3 protein: CAWRGDTSNYGYTF; CDR3 DNA: TGTGCCTGGAGGGGGGACACCTCCAACTATGGCTACACCTTC
clone size: .; J gene: TRBJ2-2; D gene: .; V gene: TRBV2; CDR3 protein: CASRTRGVGGELFF; CDR3 DNA: TGTGCCAGCAGGACCAGGGGGGTCGGCGGGGAGCTGTTTTTT
clone size: .; J gene: TRBJ2-5; D gene: .; V gene: TRBV6-5; CDR3 protein: CASSYLRSQETQYF; CDR3 DNA: TGTGCCAGCAGTTACCTACGGAGCCAAGAGACCCAGTACTTC
clone size: .; J gene: TRBJ2-7; D gene: TRBD2; V gene: TRBV6-5; CDR3 protein: CASTREPPPAEQYF; CDR3 DNA: TGTGCCAGCACGCGGGAGCCCCCCCCCGCCGAGCAGTACTTC
clone size: .; J gene: TRBJ2-2; D gene: TRBD1; V gene: TRBV6-5; CDR3 protein: CASSRQGLTTGELFF; CDR3 DNA: TGTGCCAGCAGTCGACAGGGGCTAACGACCGGGGAGCTGTTTTTT
clone size: .; J gene: TRBJ1-3; D gene: TRBD1; V gene: TRBV28; CDR3 protein: CASGTGLGNTIYF; CDR3 DNA: TGTGCCAGCGGGACAGGGTTGGGGAACACCATATATTTT
clone size: .; J gene: TRBJ1-1; D gene: .; V gene: TRBV4-2; CDR3 protein: CASSQVHEAFF; CDR3 DNA: TGTGCCAGCAGCCAAGTCCATGAAGCTTTCTTT
clone size: .; J gene: TRBJ2-3; D gene: .; V gene: TRBV10-3; CDR3 protein: CAIMEGSQDTQYF; CDR3 DNA: TGTGCCATCATGGAAGGGAGTCAAGATACGCAGTATTTT
clone size: .; J gene: TRBJ1-1; D gene: .; V gene: TRBV5-4; CDR3 protein: CASRRDRGDTEAFF; CDR3 DNA: TGTGCCAGCAGACGTGATCGGGGGGACACTGAAGCTTTCTTT
clone size: .; J gene: TRBJ2-3; D gene: .; V gene: TRBV28; CDR3 protein: CASSKAAGADTQYF; CDR3 DNA: TGTGCCAGCAGCAAAGCCGCCGGAGCAGATACGCAGTATTTT
clone size: .; J gene: TRBJ2-7; D gene: TRBD2; V gene: TRBV5-1; CDR3 protein: CASSLSGGEHEQYF; CDR3 DNA: TGCGCCAGCAGCTTAAGCGGGGGCGAGCACGAGCAGTACTTC
clone size: .; J gene: TRBJ2-7; D gene: .; V gene: TRBV5-5; CDR3 protein: CASSLASSSYEQYF; CDR3 DNA: TGTGCCAGCAGCTTAGCGTCTAGCAGCTACGAGCAGTACTTC
clone size: .; J gene: TRBJ1-5; D gene: TRBD1; V gene: TRBV6-5; CDR3 protein: CASSLQGDSNQPQHF; CDR3 DNA: TGTGCCAGCAGCCTACAGGGGGATAGCAATCAGCCCCAGCATTTT
clone size: .; J gene: TRBJ1-5; D gene: .; V gene: TRBV10-2; CDR3 protein: CASSESPGNSNQPQHF; CDR3 DNA: TGCGCCAGCAGTGAGTCGCCAGGGAATAGCAATCAGCCCCAGCATTTT
clone size: .; J gene: TRBJ2-1; D gene: .; V gene: TRBV6-1; CDR3 protein: CASSERSRGEQFF; CDR3 DNA: TGTGCCAGCAGTGAGCGTTCAAGGGGCGAGCAGTTCTTC
clone size: .; J gene: TRBJ2-7; D gene: TRBD2; V gene: TRBV11-3; CDR3 protein: CASSPGTSGAYEQYF; CDR3 DNA: TGTGCCAGCAGCCCTGGGACTAGCGGGGCCTACGAGCAGTACTTC
clone size: .; J gene: TRBJ1-2; D gene: .; V gene: TRBV7-9; CDR3 protein: CASSLDTGGNGGYTF; CDR3 DNA: TGTGCCAGCAGCTTAGATACGGGGGGGAATGGAGGCTACACCTTC
clone size: .; J gene: TRBJ2-1; D gene: TRBD2; V gene: TRBV9; CDR3 protein: CASSVDGGGQFF; CDR3 DNA: TGTGCCAGCAGCGTAGATGGGGGGGGGCAGTTCTTC
clone size: .; J gene: TRBJ1-1; D gene: .; V gene: TRBV7-9; CDR3 protein: CASSLKQNTEAFF; CDR3 DNA: TGTGCCAGCAGCTTGAAACAGAACACTGAAGCTTTCTTT
clone size: once; J gene: TRBJ2-6; D gene: .; V gene: TRBV18; CDR3 protein: CASSPSPGSGANVLTF; CDR3 DNA: TGTGCCAGCTCACCATCACCAGGCTCTGGGGCCAACGTCCTGACTTTC
clone size: .; J gene: TRBJ2-3; D gene: TRBD2; V gene: TRBV7-2; CDR3 protein: CASSQASGRADTQYF; CDR3 DNA: TGTGCCAGCAGCCAAGCTAGCGGGAGGGCAGATACGCAGTATTTT
clone size: .; J gene: TRBJ2-2; D gene: .; V gene: TRBV7-7; CDR3 protein: CASSLTWESYTGELFF; CDR3 DNA: TGTGCTAGCAGCTTAACTTGGGAGTCGTACACCGGGGAGCTGTTTTTT
clone size: .; J gene: TRBJ2-3; D gene: TRBD2; V gene: TRBV5-6; CDR3 protein: CASSQLISGARADTQYF; CDR3 DNA: TGTGCCAGCAGCCAGCTAATTAGCGGGGCCCGGGCAGATACGCAGTATTTT
clone size: .; J gene: TRBJ2-3; D gene: .; V gene: TRBV7-3; CDR3 protein: CASRRGGVTDTQYF; CDR3 DNA: TGTGCCAGCAGGCGTGGAGGAGTCACAGATACGCAGTATTTT
clone size: once; J gene: TRBJ2-1; D gene: TRBD2; V gene: TRBV30; CDR3 protein: CAWSVSSGRGNEQFF; CDR3 DNA: TGTGCCTGGAGTGTGTCGAGCGGGAGAGGTAATGAGCAGTTCTTC
clone size: .; J gene: TRBJ2-7; D gene: TRBD1; V gene: TRBV10-3; CDR3 protein: CAISATKGRQGAVEQYF; CDR3 DNA: TGTGCCATCAGTGCCACGAAGGGGAGGCAGGGGGCAGTCGAGCAGTACTTC
clone size: .; J gene: TRBJ2-1; D gene: .; V gene: TRBV5-1; CDR3 protein: CASSLVGRDSEQFF; CDR3 DNA: TGCGCCAGCAGCTTGGTGGGGCGCGACAGTGAGCAGTTCTTC